This paragraph reports one T cell receptor (beta chain). Its antigen is not known. The data were produced by immunoSEQ multiplex PCR, yet TCRdb's version contains in-frame clones alone and is incomplete. In the table there are some 100,000 clones, around 90% of which are singletons. This record belongs to a study of T cell responses to AZD1222 COVID-19 vaccine. General study results and limits: Donor demographics were predominantly white British with a female majority; clonal diversity may be underestimated. Repertoire sampling occurred only after the peak T cell response. Two AZD1222 doses significantly raised spike-specific TCR breadth and depth over controls.

This sequence was found in an adult in good health. Material: peripheral blood, obtained on day 0 of AZD1222 vaccination.

The CDR3 is CASSLPGLYNEQFF. CDR3 DNA sequence: TGTGCCAGCAGCTTACCGGGCCTTTACAATGAGCAGTTCTTC. V usage is TRBV7-9 and J usage is TRBJ2-1; D remains unclear. CDR1 and CDR2 from the germline V gene are SEHNR and FQNEAQ (reference sequence). Trimming removed 2 bases at V and 4 bases at J, with 9 bases between. The CDR3 consists of 14 residues.